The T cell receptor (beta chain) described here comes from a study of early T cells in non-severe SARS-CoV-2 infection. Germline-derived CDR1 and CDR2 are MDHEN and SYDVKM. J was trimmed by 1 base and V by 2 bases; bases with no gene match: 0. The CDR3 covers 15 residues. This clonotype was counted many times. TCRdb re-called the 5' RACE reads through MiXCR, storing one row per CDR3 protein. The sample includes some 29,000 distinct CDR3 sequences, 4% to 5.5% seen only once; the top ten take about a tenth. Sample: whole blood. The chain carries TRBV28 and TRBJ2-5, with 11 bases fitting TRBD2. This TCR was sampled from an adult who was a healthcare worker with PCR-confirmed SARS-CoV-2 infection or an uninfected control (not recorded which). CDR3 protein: CASSLTSGGQETQYF. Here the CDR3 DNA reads TGTGCCAGCAGTTTAACTAGCGGGGGCCAAGAGACCCAGTACTTC.